The T cell receptor beta chain under discussion was sequenced for a study of T cell repertoires in cytomegalovirus infection. On the study more broadly: It can be stated that public TCR beta signatures indicated CMV infection as well as a matching HLA type. Points from the study as a whole: Individuals carrying CMV plus the relevant HLA were identified by cumulative frequency of public TCR beta families. HLA-C-restricted CMV-specific TCR beta clonotypes prevailed in the ex vivo response.

Germline CDR1 is LGHNA and CDR2 is YNFKEQ. Trimming left V 0 bases short and J 3 bases short, with 14 bases between. This CDR3 is built from 17 residues. MiXCR was run by TCRdb on the reads, yielding one entry per CDR3 protein. The sample shows about 920,000 distinct CDR3 sequences, around 32% of them seen only once. For this clonotype: What it binds is unknown.

The material was cultured CD8+ T cells from PBMCs, obtained from culture after CMV antigen stimulation. The receptor's source is a human donor in good health (CMV status not recorded). Some clones in this sample may be carry-over from other donors' samples. V and J are TRBV4-2 and TRBJ2-2; D gene uncertain. The CDR3 region has the DNA TGTGCCAGCAGCCAAGATGCGCGCACCTGGGACACCGGGGAGCTGTTTTTT. Encoded protein: CASSQDARTWDTGELFF.